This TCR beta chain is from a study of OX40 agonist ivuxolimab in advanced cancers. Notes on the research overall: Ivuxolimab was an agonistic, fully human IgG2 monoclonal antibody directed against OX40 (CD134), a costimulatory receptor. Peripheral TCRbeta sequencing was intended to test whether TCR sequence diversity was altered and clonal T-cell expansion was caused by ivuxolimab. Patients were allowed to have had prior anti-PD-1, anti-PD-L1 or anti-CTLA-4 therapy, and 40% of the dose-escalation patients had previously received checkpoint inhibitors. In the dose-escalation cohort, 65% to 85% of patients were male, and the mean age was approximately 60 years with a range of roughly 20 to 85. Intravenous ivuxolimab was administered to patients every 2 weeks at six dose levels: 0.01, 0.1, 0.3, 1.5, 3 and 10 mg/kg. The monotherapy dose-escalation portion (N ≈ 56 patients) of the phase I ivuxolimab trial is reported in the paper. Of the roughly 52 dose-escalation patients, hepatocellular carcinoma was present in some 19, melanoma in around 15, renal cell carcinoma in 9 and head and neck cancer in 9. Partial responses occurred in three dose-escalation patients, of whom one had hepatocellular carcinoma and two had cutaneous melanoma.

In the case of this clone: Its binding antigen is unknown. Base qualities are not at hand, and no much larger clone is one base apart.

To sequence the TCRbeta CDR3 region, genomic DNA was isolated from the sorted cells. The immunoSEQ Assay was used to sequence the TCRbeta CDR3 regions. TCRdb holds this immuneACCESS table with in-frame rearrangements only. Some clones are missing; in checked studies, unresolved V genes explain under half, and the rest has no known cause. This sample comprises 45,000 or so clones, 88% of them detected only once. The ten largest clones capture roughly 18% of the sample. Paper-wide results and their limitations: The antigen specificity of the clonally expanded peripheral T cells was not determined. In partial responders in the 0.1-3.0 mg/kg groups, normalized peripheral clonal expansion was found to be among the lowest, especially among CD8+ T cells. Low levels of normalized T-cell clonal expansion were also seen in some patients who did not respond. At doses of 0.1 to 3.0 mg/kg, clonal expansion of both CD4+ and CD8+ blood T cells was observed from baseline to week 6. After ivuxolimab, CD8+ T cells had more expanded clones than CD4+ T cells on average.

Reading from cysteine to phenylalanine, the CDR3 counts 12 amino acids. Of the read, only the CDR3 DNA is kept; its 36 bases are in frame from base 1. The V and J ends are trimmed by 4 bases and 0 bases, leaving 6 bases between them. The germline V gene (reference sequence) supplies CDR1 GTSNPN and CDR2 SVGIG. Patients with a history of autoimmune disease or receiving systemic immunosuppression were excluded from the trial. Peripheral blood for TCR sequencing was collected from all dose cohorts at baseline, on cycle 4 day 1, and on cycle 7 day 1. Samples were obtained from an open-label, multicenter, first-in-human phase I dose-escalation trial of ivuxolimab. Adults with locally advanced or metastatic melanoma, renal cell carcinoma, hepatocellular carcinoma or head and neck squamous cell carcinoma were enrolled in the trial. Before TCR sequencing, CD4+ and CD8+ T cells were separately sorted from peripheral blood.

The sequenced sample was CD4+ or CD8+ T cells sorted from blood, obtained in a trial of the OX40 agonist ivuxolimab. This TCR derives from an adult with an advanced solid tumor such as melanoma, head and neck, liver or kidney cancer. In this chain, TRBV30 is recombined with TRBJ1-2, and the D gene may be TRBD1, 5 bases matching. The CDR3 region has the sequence CAWTGTNYGYTF. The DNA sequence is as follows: TGTGCCTGGACAGGGACTAACTATGGCTACACCTTC.